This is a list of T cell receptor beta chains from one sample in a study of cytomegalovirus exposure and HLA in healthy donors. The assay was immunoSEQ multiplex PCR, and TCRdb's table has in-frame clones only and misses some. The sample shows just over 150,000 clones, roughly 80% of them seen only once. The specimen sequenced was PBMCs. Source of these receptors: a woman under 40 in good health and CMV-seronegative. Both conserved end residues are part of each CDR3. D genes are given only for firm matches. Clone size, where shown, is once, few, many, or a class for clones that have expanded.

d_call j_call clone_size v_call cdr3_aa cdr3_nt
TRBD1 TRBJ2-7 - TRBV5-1 CASSWAQGAEQYF TGCGCCAGCAGCTGGGCCCAGGGGGCCGAGCAGTACTTC
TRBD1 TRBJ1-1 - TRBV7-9 CASSAIGTADTEAFF TGTGCCAGCAGCGCCATCGGGACAGCCGACACTGAAGCTTTCTTT
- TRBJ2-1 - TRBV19 CASRTGLPLPNEQFF TGTGCCAGTAGAACCGGACTCCCCCTCCCCAATGAGCAGTTCTTC
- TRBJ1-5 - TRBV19 CASAGLREIDQPQHF TGTGCCAGCGCGGGACTCAGGGAAATAGATCAGCCCCAGCATTTT
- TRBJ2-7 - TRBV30 CAWSIGQKSSEQYF TGTGCCTGGAGTATCGGACAGAAATCCAGCGAGCAGTACTTC
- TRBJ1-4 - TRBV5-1 CASSSRQGSTNEKLFF TGCGCCAGCAGCAGTCGTCAGGGGTCCACTAATGAAAAACTGTTTTTT
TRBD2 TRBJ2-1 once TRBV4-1 CASSQGLARYNEQFF TGCGCCAGCAGCCAAGGACTAGCTCGATACAATGAGCAGTTCTTC
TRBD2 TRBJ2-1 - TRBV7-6 CASSSPRGGDEQFF TGTGCCAGCAGCTCCCCGCGGGGGGGAGATGAGCAGTTCTTC
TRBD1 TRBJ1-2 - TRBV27 CASSSDSTGLLGYTF TGTGCCAGCAGTTCCGATTCGACAGGGTTGTTAGGCTACACCTTC
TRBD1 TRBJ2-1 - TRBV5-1 CASGRDSHNEQFF TGCGCCAGCGGCAGGGACAGCCACAATGAGCAGTTCTTC
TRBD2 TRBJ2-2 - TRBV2 CASNPAGADTGELFF TGTGCCAGCAATCCAGCGGGGGCCGACACCGGGGAGCTGTTTTTT
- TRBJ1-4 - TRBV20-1 CSARVREKLFF TGCAGTGCTAGAGTGCGGGAAAAACTGTTTTTT
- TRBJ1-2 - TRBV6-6 CASSPDSDRGYTF TGTGCCAGCAGTCCGGACAGCGACAGGGGCTACACCTTC
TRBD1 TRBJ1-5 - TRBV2 CASSEPTGKGQPQHF TGTGCCAGCAGTGAACCGACAGGGAAAGGTCAGCCCCAGCATTTT
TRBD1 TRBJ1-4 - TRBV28 CATSGTETTNEKLFF TGTGCCACCTCCGGGACAGAAACAACTAATGAAAAACTGTTTTTT
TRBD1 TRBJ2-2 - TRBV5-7 CASSLALPGQGRAGELFF TGTGCCAGCAGCTTGGCCTTACCGGGACAGGGTCGCGCCGGGGAGCTGTTTTTT
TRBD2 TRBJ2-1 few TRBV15 CATSPQRGTYNEQFF TGTGCCACCAGCCCGCAGCGGGGGACCTACAATGAGCAGTTCTTC
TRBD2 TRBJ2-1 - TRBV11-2 CASSSGLAGESEQFF TGTGCCAGCAGCTCTGGACTAGCGGGGGAAAGTGAGCAGTTCTTC
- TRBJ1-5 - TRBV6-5 CASSYSNTGINQPQHF TGTGCCAGCAGTTATTCCAATACAGGGATCAATCAGCCCCAGCATTTT
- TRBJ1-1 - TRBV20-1 CSATRTEAFF TGCAGTGCTACACGGACTGAAGCTTTCTTT
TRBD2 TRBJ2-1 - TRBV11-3 CASRGTSGVQFF TGTGCCAGCCGCGGGACTAGCGGTGTGCAGTTCTTC
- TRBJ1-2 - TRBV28 CASSLAGEGGHGYTF TGTGCCAGCAGTTTGGCGGGGGAGGGAGGCCATGGCTACACCTTC
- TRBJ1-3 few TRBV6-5 CASSPFPGNTIYF TGTGCCAGCAGCCCTTTCCCCGGGAACACCATATATTTT
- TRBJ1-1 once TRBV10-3 CAISGTREFLNTEAFF TGTGCCATCAGTGGTACACGGGAGTTCTTGAACACTGAAGCTTTCTTT
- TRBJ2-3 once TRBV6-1 CASTARQGVTDTQYF TGTGCCAGCACGGCGCGGCAGGGTGTCACAGATACGCAGTATTTT
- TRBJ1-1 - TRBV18 CASSPDRLNTEAFF TGTGCCAGCTCACCTGACAGGCTGAACACTGAAGCTTTCTTT
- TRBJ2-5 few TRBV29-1 CSVVIYPRETQYF TGCAGCGTTGTGATCTACCCCCGAGAGACCCAGTACTTC
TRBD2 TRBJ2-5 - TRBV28 CASSTSSGVQETQYF TGTGCCAGCAGTACTTCTAGCGGGGTCCAAGAGACCCAGTACTTC
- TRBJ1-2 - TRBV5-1 CASSLGGSYGYTF TGCGCCAGCAGCTTGGGCGGCAGCTATGGCTACACCTTC
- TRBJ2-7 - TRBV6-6 CASSYGRLLYEQYF TGTGCCAGCAGTTACGGGAGACTACTCTACGAGCAGTACTTC
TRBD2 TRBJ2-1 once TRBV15 CATSRDGGGALDEQFF TGTGCCACCAGCAGAGATGGCGGGGGGGCCCTCGATGAGCAGTTCTTC
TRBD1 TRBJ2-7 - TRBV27 CASSPGTGFYEQYF TGTGCCAGCTCGCCCGGGACAGGGTTCTACGAGCAGTACTTC
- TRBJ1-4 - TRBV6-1 CASSAQQVEKLFF TGTGCCAGCAGTGCCCAACAGGTTGAAAAACTGTTTTTT
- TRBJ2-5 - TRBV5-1 CASSLAVEETQYF TGCGCCAGCAGCTTGGCCGTAGAGGAGACCCAGTACTTC
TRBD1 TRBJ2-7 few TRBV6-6 CASSWDSATYEQYF TGTGCCAGCAGTTGGGACAGCGCTACCTACGAGCAGTACTTC
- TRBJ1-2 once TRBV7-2 CASSFWADFNYGYTF TGTGCCAGCAGCTTTTGGGCAGATTTTAACTATGGCTACACCTTC
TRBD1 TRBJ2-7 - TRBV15 CATSRPGQSYEQYF TGTGCCACCAGCCGCCCGGGACAGTCCTACGAGCAGTACTTC
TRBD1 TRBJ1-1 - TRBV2 CASTEWTGGFAEAFF TGTGCCAGCACCGAATGGACAGGGGGCTTCGCTGAAGCTTTCTTT
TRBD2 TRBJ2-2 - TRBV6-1 CASSESGENTGELFF TGTGCCAGCAGTGAAAGCGGGGAGAACACCGGGGAGCTGTTTTTT
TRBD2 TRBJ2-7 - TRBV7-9 CSSSRGGQSYEQYF TGTTCCAGCAGCCGCGGGGGTCAGTCGTACGAGCAGTACTTC
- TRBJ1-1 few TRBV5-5 CASGPRQAVNTEAFF TGTGCCAGCGGACCCCGACAGGCGGTGAACACTGAAGCTTTCTTT
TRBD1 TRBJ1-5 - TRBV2 CASSTGAEGNQPQHF TGTGCCAGCAGTACAGGGGCCGAGGGCAATCAGCCCCAGCATTTT
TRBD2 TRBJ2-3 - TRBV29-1 CSVRGLAGISSTDTQYF TGCAGCGTTCGGGGACTAGCGGGGATTTCGAGCACAGATACGCAGTATTTT